This T cell receptor (beta chain) is from a study of breast tumors, draining lymph nodes, adjacent tissues. Details on this clonotype: Its specificity is unknown.

Notes on the study in general: Most tumor T cells seemingly derive from lymph node, then expand in tumor. Tumor T cell lymph node origin was a supported hypothesis, not proven. Compared with basal-like, luminal-like tumors shared significantly more repertoire with nontumor tissue. Compared with lymph nodes, tumors were less diverse; compared with nontumor tissue, more.

The germline CDR1 and CDR2 sequences are MNHEY and SMNVEV (reference sequence). This CDR3 region has 14 residues. Trimming shortened V by 3 bases and J by 7 bases, and 16 bases separated the two germline ends. Via MiXCR, TCRdb re-called the multiplex PCR reads, giving one row per CDR3 protein. In the table there are about 180,000 distinct CDR3 sequences, roughly 30% of which are singletons. The lymph nodes were axillary draining lymph nodes from breast cancer patients. This chain uses TRBV27 with TRBJ2-7; perhaps TRBD2 as D (5 bases). Sequencing was done on a sample of axillary lymph node tissue. The sequence was obtained from a female donor with breast cancer. Some clones in this sample may be carry-over from other donors' samples. The CDR3 coding sequence is TGTGCCAGCAGTTTTCGACCCGACCGGGGAGAGCAGTACTTC. Its translation is CASSFRPDRGEQYF.